These 28 T cell receptor beta chains were all obtained from the same sample, sequenced in a study of T cells in Graves' hyperthyroidism and ophthalmopathy. From RNA transcripts, TCR beta CDR3 regions were amplified. An initial round of RT-PCR targeting the TCR CDR3 relied on the HTBI primer set. Via MiXCR, TCRdb re-called the multiplex PCR reads, giving one row per CDR3 protein. The table records fewer than 550,000 distinct CDR3 sequences, approximately 24% of them present only once. Sequenced: blood. These TCRs come from a woman aged 25-40 years with Graves' ophthalmopathy.

The gene calls are TRBV6-1 and TRBJ1-5; 7 bases fit TRBD1. With V trimmed by 6 bases and J by 4 bases, 9 bases remained unmatched. The CDR3 contains 15 residues. The V gene's germline CDR1 is MNHNS and CDR2 SASEGT. CDR3 in amino acids: CASSLMGTANQPQHF. The CDR3 coding sequence is TGTGCCAGCAGCCTAATGGGGACAGCTAATCAGCCCCAGCATTTT.

This clonotype was seen at least ten times. The chain joins TRBV19 to TRBJ1-2; TRBD1 agrees at 12 bases. Trimming removed 3 bases from V and 4 bases from J; junction bases left unmatched: 6. The CDR3 has 16 residues. The V gene's germline CDR1 is LNHDA and CDR2 SQIVND (reference sequence). CDR3 coding DNA: TGTGCCAGTAGTATCGCCGGGACAGGGGGCTCCTATGGCTACACCTTC. Translation: CASSIAGTGGSYGYTF.

This clonotype was recorded a few times. The chain is built from TRBV4-1 and TRBJ2-7, with D possibly being TRBD2 (5 bases). Trimming pared 2 bases from V and 4 bases from J, leaving 15 bases between. Per germline, CDR1 MGHRA and CDR2 YSYEKL. This CDR3 comprises 15 residues. CDR3 sequence reads: CASSQFPGVGYEQYF. The CDR3 DNA sequence: TGCGCCAGCAGCCAATTTCCCGGGGTCGGATACGAGCAGTACTTC.

This clonotype was seen repeatedly, ten times or more. This chain uses TRBV18 with TRBJ1-1; tentatively, D is TRBD1 (5 bases). The CDR3 length is 14 residues. CDR1 and CDR2 from the germline V gene are KGHSH and LQKENI. V lost 8 bases and J lost 1, with 14 bases in between. CDR3 sequence reads: CASPLKTENTEAFF. CDR3 nucleotide sequence: TGTGCCAGCCCACTAAAGACAGAGAACACTGAAGCTTTCTTT.

This clonotype was counted many times. This chain uses TRBV4-2 with TRBJ2-2, with 8 nucleotides matching TRBD2. There are 16 residues in the CDR3. J was trimmed by 6 bases and V by 2 bases; bases with no gene match: 8. Germline V lookup: CDR1 LGHNA, CDR2 YNFKEQ. CDR3 loop: CASSQTGLVIAGELFF. The CDR3 DNA sequence: TGTGCCAGCAGCCAAACGGGACTAGTGATTGCCGGGGAGCTGTTTTTT.

This clonotype was seen at least ten times. The chain has TRBV29-1 and TRBJ1-1; D call uncertain. There are 9 residues in the CDR3. The germline gives CDR1 SQVTM, CDR2 ANQGSEA. Trimming shortened V by 6 bases and J by 3 bases, and 2 bases separated the two germline ends. The CDR3 spells CSVDTEAFF. In DNA, the CDR3 is TGCAGCGTGGACACTGAAGCTTTCTTT.

This chain connects TRBV28 to TRBJ1-2, with D perhaps matching TRBD1 (6 bases). V dropped 3 bases and J dropped 8 bases, with 16 bases sitting between them. CDR3 size: 14 residues. The germline V gene has CDR1 MDHEN and CDR2 SYDVKM. In DNA form, the CDR3 reads TGTGCCAGCAGTTTGCAGGCAGGGGCCCACGGCTACACCTTC. Translating it yields CASSLQAGAHGYTF.

This clonotype was counted many times. The chain carries TRBV29-1 and TRBJ1-5; a possible D gene is TRBD1 (6 bases). The V end was cut by 5 bases, the J end by 3 bases, with 8 bases between. CDR3 length: 12 amino acids. The V gene's germline CDR1 is SQVTM and CDR2 ANQGSEA. The CDR3 sequence is CSVWDNNQPQHF. The DNA for the CDR3 is TGCAGCGTTTGGGACAACAATCAGCCCCAGCATTTT. Full variable domain (missing parts from reference TRBV29-1 and TRBJ1-5): SAVISQKPSRDICQRGTSLTIQCQVDSQVTMMFWYRQQPGQSLTLIATANQGSEATYESGFVIDKFPISRPNLTFSTLTVSNMSPEDSSIYLCSVWDNNQPQHFGDGTRLSIL.

This clonotype was observed many times. The V and J genes are TRBV7-9 and TRBJ1-2; the match to TRBD1 covers 8 bases. The J segment lost 6 bases and the V segment lost 4 bases, leaving 4 bases of the junction unmatched. The CDR3 has 13 residues. Germline V gene lookup returns CDR1 SEHNR and CDR2 FQNEAQ (reference sequence). The CDR3 sequence is CASSSSTGDGYTF. CDR3 DNA: TGTGCCAGCAGCTCCTCGACAGGGGATGGCTACACCTTC.

The chain employs TRBV29-1 and TRBJ1-6; weak D call: TRBD1 (6 bases). The CDR3 has 14 residues. Trimming pared 4 bases from V and 14 bases from J, leaving 21 bases between. Germline V gene sequence: CDR1 SQVTM, CDR2 ANQGSEA. The CDR3 DNA sequence: TGCAGCGTTGTTCTTGGAGGACAGCTGGACTCCCTCCACTTT. This codes for CSVVLGGQLDSLHF.

This clonotype has ten or more counts. The gene calls are TRBV7-2 and TRBJ2-5; unclear D gene. The CDR3 contains 12 residues. Germline-derived CDR1 and CDR2 are SGHTA and FQGNSA. Trimming took off 4 bases at V and 5 bases at J, with 8 bases between the two ends. The CDR3 nucleotides read TGTGCCAGCAGCTCCGGAAGGGAGACCCAGTACTTC. The encoded protein is CASSSGRETQYF.

This clonotype was recorded many times. V usage is TRBV19 and J usage is TRBJ1-1; D remains unclear. With 11 bases removed from V and 7 bases from J, the gap between germline ends came to 20 bases. The germline V gene encodes CDR1 LNHDA and CDR2 SQIVND (reference sequence). The CDR3 contains 13 residues. DNA for the CDR3: TGTGCCTCGGTACGGGGAAGGTTCGGTGAAGCTTTCTTT. As protein: CASVRGRFGEAFF.

This clonotype was seen a handful of times. The chain combines TRBV6-1 with TRBJ2-7; 10 bases map to TRBD1. Trimming took 6 bases from V and 3 from J; bases not matched to a gene: 8. The CDR3 is made up of 15 amino acids. Germline V gene data show CDR1 as MNHNS and CDR2 as SASEGT. This CDR3 is CASRPGQGIGYEQYF. CDR3 coding DNA: TGTGCCAGCAGGCCGGGACAGGGGATTGGCTACGAGCAGTACTTC.

The sample holds many counts of this clonotype. V usage is TRBV20-1 and J usage is TRBJ2-5; D gene unclear. The length of the CDR3 is 13 residues. In germline, CDR1 is DFQATT, CDR2 SNEGSKA (reference sequence). With 3 bases removed from V and 5 bases from J, the gap between germline ends came to 13 bases. The CDR3 DNA follows: TGCAGTGCTAGCTTGGTGATAAGGGAGACCCAGTACTTC. Its protein is CSASLVIRETQYF.

In its sample, this clonotype was seen many times. The chain employs TRBV12-3 or TRBV12-4 and TRBJ1-1; no clear D gene. This CDR3 region has 14 residues. V lost 6 bases to trimming and J lost 0 bases, with 11 bases between them. The CDR3 nucleotides are TGTGCCAGCAGCTATACAGAAATGAACACTGAAGCTTTCTTT. Its translation is CASSYTEMNTEAFF.

Only a few counts were recorded for this clonotype. The chain joins TRBV27 to TRBJ2-4, with D perhaps TRBD1 (6 bases). V gave up 5 bases and J gave up 6 bases, with 20 bases separating them. Germline values: CDR1 MNHEY, CDR2 SMNVEV (reference sequence). The CDR3 length is 16 residues. In nucleotides, the CDR3 is TGTGCCAGCAGTGGGGTAGACAGGTTTCCGTTAAACATTCAGTACTTC. This sequence encodes CASSGVDRFPLNIQYF.

This rearrangement joins TRBV18 to TRBJ1-1; D call uncertain. Trimming took off 3 bases at V and 0 bases at J, with 14 bases between the two ends. The CDR3 is 16 residues long. In germline, CDR1 is KGHSH, CDR2 LQKENI. The CDR3 DNA sequence: TGTGCCAGCTCACCCATCCACTTTAACATGAACACTGAAGCTTTCTTT. It translates to CASSPIHFNMNTEAFF.

There are many counts of this clonotype. V gene TRBV3-1 combines with J gene TRBJ1-1; D is undetermined. Between the trimmed V and J ends, which lost 4 bases and 2 bases, there was a span of 11 bases. Looked up from germline, CDR1 is LGHDT and CDR2 is YNNKEL (reference sequence). This CDR3 contains 14 residues. The CDR3 spells CASSPPVSNTEAFF. In DNA form, the CDR3 reads TGTGCCAGCAGCCCCCCCGTAAGTAACACTGAAGCTTTCTTT.

The gene calls are TRBV20-1 and TRBJ2-2; 10 bases fit TRBD2. There are 15 residues in the CDR3. J lost 5 bases, V lost 4 bases, and 7 bases had no gene match. CDR1 and CDR2 from the germline V gene are DFQATT and SNEGSKA (reference sequence). The CDR3 here is CSANPSGGTTGELFF. CDR3 DNA sequence: TGCAGTGCTAATCCTAGCGGGGGCACTACCGGGGAGCTGTTTTTT.

This clonotype was counted between two and nine times. The gene calls are TRBV7-2 and TRBJ2-7, with D possibly matching TRBD1 (6 bases). Germline lookup yields CDR1 SGHTA and CDR2 FQGNSA. The CDR3 is 14 residues long. V was trimmed by 2 bases and J by 5 bases, leaving 13 bases between them. CDR3 sequence reads: CASSLNTGMNEQYF. The CDR3 DNA is TGTGCCAGCAGCTTAAATACAGGGATGAACGAGCAGTACTTC.

V gene TRBV29-1 combines with J gene TRBJ2-7; TRBD2 might be the D (6 bases). This CDR3 is 14 amino acids long. The germline V and J ends were trimmed by 3 bases and 3 bases, with 15 bases remaining between them. Germline V gives CDR1 SQVTM, CDR2 ANQGSEA. CDR3 coding DNA: TGCAGCGTTGACCAACCCGGGGGAGGCTACGAGCAGTACTTC. It yields the protein CSVDQPGGGYEQYF.

The V and J genes are TRBV6-5 and TRBJ1-1; TRBD1 agrees at 7 bases. The CDR3 is 16 residues long. With V trimmed by 2 bases and J by 0 bases, 6 bases remained unmatched. Germline CDR1 reads MNHEY; CDR2 reads SVGAGI. The CDR3 protein is CASSYDRVRMNTEAFF. The CDR3 bases are TGTGCCAGCAGTTACGACAGGGTACGCATGAACACTGAAGCTTTCTTT.

At least ten counts were recorded for this clonotype. In DNA, the CDR3 is TGTGCCATCAGTGAGTCGATGGCGCTGATCTCTGGAAACACCATATATTTT. Its translation is CAISESMALISGNTIYF. The chain links TRBV10-3 to TRBJ1-3, with no clear D. CDR1 and CDR2 (germline): ENHRY, SYGVKD. This CDR3 has 17 residues. The ends were cut back, 0 bases at V and 0 bases at J, with 12 bases in the middle.

In this sample, this clonotype turned up many times. The chain recombines TRBV10-3 with TRBJ1-1; 9 bases fit TRBD1. This CDR3 spans 12 amino acids. Germline V gives CDR1 ENHRY, CDR2 SYGVKD. The V segment lost 11 bases and the J segment 4 bases; nucleotides outside the gene matches: 5. This CDR3 reads CASTGGPTEAFF. CDR3 sequence (DNA): TGTGCCTCAACAGGGGGCCCCACTGAAGCTTTCTTT.

This clonotype showed up many times. The chain has TRBV12-3 or TRBV12-4 and TRBJ1-1; the match to TRBD1 covers 7 bases. The CDR3 length is 14 residues. V lost 4 bases to trimming and J lost 0 bases; unmatched junction nucleotides: 2. In DNA, the CDR3 is TGTGCCAGCAGTTGGGGGACAGTGAACACTGAAGCTTTCTTT. Protein: CASSWGTVNTEAFF.

This clonotype appeared many times. The CDR3 coding sequence is TGTGCCAGCAGTCCGGGGACGGATAGACTTCCGGAGACCCAGTACTTC. It yields the protein CASSPGTDRLPETQYF. The chain combines TRBV28 with TRBJ2-5; D possibly matches TRBD1 or TRBD2 (5 bases each). Trimming cost V 5 bases and J 5 bases, with 21 bases left between them. The length of the CDR3 is 16 residues. Germline V CDR1 and CDR2: MDHEN, SYDVKM.

This clonotype was observed at least ten times. The chain combines TRBV29-1 with TRBJ2-7; a possible D gene is TRBD1 (5 bases). Germline V gene data show CDR1 as SQVTM and CDR2 as ANQGSEA. The CDR3 has 12 residues. V lost 4 bases and J 1 base, leaving 8 bases between the germline ends. DNA for the CDR3: TGCAGCGTTGGGGGCAGATCCTACGAGCAGTACTTC. Its protein product is CSVGGRSYEQYF.

The chain employs TRBV15 and TRBJ1-2; no definite D call. The CDR3 has 14 amino acids. V lost 2 bases, J lost 2 bases, and 9 bases lay in between. Germline V gene lookup returns CDR1 LNHNV and CDR2 YYDKDF (reference sequence). Here the CDR3 DNA reads TGTGCCACCAGCAGAAGGGCGACAAACTATGGCTACACCTTC. Encoded protein: CATSRRATNYGYTF. Together with reference TRBV15 and TRBJ1-2, the CDR3 gives the full variable domain: DAMVIQNPRYQVTQFGKPVTLSCSQTLNHNVMYWYQQKSSQAPKLLFHYYDKDFNNEADTPDNFQSRRPNTSFCFLDIRSPGLGDTAMYLCATSRRATNYGYTFGSGTRLTVV.